These 19 T cell receptor beta chains were sequenced from one sample in a study of shared clonotypes between healthy human individuals (dated by TCRdb to about 2020). Library preparation was by the immunoSEQ multiplex PCR assay. TCRdb re-hosts the immuneACCESS table, in-frame sequences only. Its copies lack some clones; in the studies checked, an unresolved V gene accounts for under half of them, and the cause for the rest is not known. The sample profile shows about 2 million clones; around 96% of them were found once. Clones ranked in the top ten supply roughly 1.1% of the sample. CD8 naive samples consisted of CD45RO-negative cells that were positively selected for CCR7, yielding a CD45RA+CCR7+ population without TemRA cells. The material sequenced was naive CD8+ T cells sorted from blood. This sample's cell subset or site label indicates: CD45RA+CCR7+. All receptors come from a man younger than 35 in good health.

The chain carries TRBV6-5 and TRBJ2-7, with D perhaps being TRBD1 or TRBD2 (5 bases each). V dropped 5 bases and J dropped 4 bases, with 12 bases sitting between them. The germline CDR1 and CDR2 sequences are MNHEY and SVGAGI. The CDR3 is made up of 13 amino acids. CDR3 loop: CASSQWDGYEQYF. In DNA, the CDR3 is TGTGCCAGCAGTCAATGGGACGGGTACGAGCAGTACTTC.

The table lists this clone with a count of one. Other DNA variants within this sample encode the same CDR3. This chain connects TRBV7-9 to TRBJ2-7; 7 bases align to TRBD2. Per the germline V gene, CDR1 is SEHNR and CDR2 is FQNEAQ (reference sequence). V shed 9 bases and J 7 bases; nucleotides not matched to a gene: 15. The CDR3 length is 14 residues. The CDR3 DNA reads TGTGCCAGTAGCCCCGGACTAGATCCTGGAGAGCAGTACTTC. This encodes CASSPGLDPGEQYF.

As to this clone: Other DNA variants within this sample encode the same CDR3. The rearrangement joins TRBV27 to TRBJ1-1; D is unclear. V was clipped by 2 bases and J by 1 base, with 5 bases between them. There are 13 residues in the CDR3. Germline loops: CDR1 MNHEY, CDR2 SMNVEV (reference sequence). As DNA, the CDR3 is TGTGCCAGCAGTTTAGGGCAGAACACTGAAGCTTTCTTT. Its protein is CASSLGQNTEAFF.

The gene calls are TRBV30 and TRBJ2-2; possibly TRBD1 for D (6 bases). CDR3 size: 16 residues. Trimming shortened V by 7 bases and J by 2 bases, and 20 bases separated the two germline ends. Germline CDR1 reads GTSNPN; CDR2 reads SVGIG (reference sequence). The CDR3 sequence: CASTSGVYENTGELFF. CDR3 in DNA: TGTGCCTCCACTTCAGGGGTATATGAAAACACCGGGGAGCTGTTTTTT.

The V gene is TRBV28, the J gene TRBJ2-5, with D perhaps matching TRBD2 (6 bases). The germline V gene has CDR1 MDHEN and CDR2 SYDVKM. The V gene lost 2 bases and the J gene lost 10 bases, with 23 bases spanning the gap. CDR3 length: 16 amino acids. DNA for the CDR3: TGTGCCAGCAGTTTAACGGTAGCGGCGCTAGGGGTAGACCAGTACTTC. Protein: CASSLTVAALGVDQYF.

In DNA form, the CDR3 reads TGTGCCAGCAGTGACAGTGGCTTTCTACAGGGGGGCTCCTACGAGCAGTACTTC. Its translation: CASSDSGFLQGGSYEQYF. V is TRBV6-4 and J is TRBJ2-7, with 8 bases matching TRBD1. The germline gives CDR1 MRHNA, CDR2 SNTAGT. Trimming at V came to 2 bases and at J to 0 bases, leaving 12 bases not matched to a gene. The CDR3 has 18 residues.

This clone was recorded only once. The chain uses TRBV27 and TRBJ2-1, with D maybe TRBD2 (8 bases). The CDR3 covers 16 residues. V was trimmed by 6 bases and J by 3 bases, leaving 18 bases between them. CDR1 and CDR2 from the germline V gene are MNHEY and SMNVEV (reference sequence). CDR3 sequence reads: CASSIGGGQNYNEQFF. CDR3 in DNA: TGTGCCAGCAGCATCGGGGGGGGACAGAACTACAATGAGCAGTTCTTC.

The rearrangement links TRBV5-1 to TRBJ2-3, with TRBD1 identical over 7 bases. The ends lost 0 bases at V and 6 bases at J; junction bases unmatched: 10. Germline V gene data show CDR1 as SGHRS and CDR2 as YFSETQ. CDR3 size: 16 residues. The CDR3 DNA sequence: TGCGCCAGCAGCTTGGACTCGACAGGGTCGGCGGATACGCAGTATTTT. The encoded protein is CASSLDSTGSADTQYF.

The chain recombines TRBV9 with TRBJ1-1, with a possible D match to TRBD1 (5 bases). The V end was cut by 4 bases, the J end by 10 bases, with 14 bases between. This CDR3 contains 12 residues. CDR1 is SGDLS and CDR2 is YYNGEE in the germline V gene. In DNA form, the CDR3 reads TGTGCCAGCAGCCCAAGTCAGGGCAGAGCTTTCTTT. Residues: CASSPSQGRAFF.

The rearrangement links TRBV5-6 to TRBJ1-4; 7 positions match TRBD1. Germline values: CDR1 SGHDT, CDR2 YYEEEE. This CDR3 has 14 residues. V dropped 3 bases and J dropped 4; count of bases not matched to a gene: 3. CDR3 in DNA: TGTGCCAGCAGCTGGGGGACAGTTAATGAAAAACTGTTTTTT. Encoded protein: CASSWGTVNEKLFF.

J is TRBJ2-7 and V is TRBV5-1, with 10 bases identical to TRBD1. The CDR3 runs 16 residues. Per the germline V gene, CDR1 is SGHRS and CDR2 is YFSETQ. V lost 0 bases, J lost 6 bases, and 9 bases stayed unmatched. Here the CDR3 DNA reads TGCGCCAGCAGCTTGGAGTCGGGACAGGGGAAGGGCGAGCAGTACTTC. Residues: CASSLESGQGKGEQYF.

This clone was picked up one time. This chain links TRBV11-2 with TRBJ2-1; 10 nucleotides agree with TRBD2. The CDR3 is 15 residues long. Germline CDR1 SGHAT, CDR2 FQNNGV. V trimming: 7 bases; J trimming: 0 bases; junction bases outside the gene matches: 3. CDR3: CASTSSGSSYNEQFF. The CDR3 region has the DNA TGTGCCAGCACTTCTAGCGGGAGCTCCTACAATGAGCAGTTCTTC.

This clone appeared a single time. V is TRBV28 and J is TRBJ2-2; D unclear. Trimming took off 3 bases at V and 0 bases at J, with 8 bases between the two ends. Germline CDR1 MDHEN, CDR2 SYDVKM. CDR3 length: 15 residues. In DNA, the CDR3 is TGTGCCAGCAGTTTCGAGAACACGAACACCGGGGAGCTGTTTTTT. It encodes CASSFENTNTGELFF.

The rearrangement links TRBV30 to TRBJ2-1; D uncertain. The germline V and J ends were trimmed by 0 bases and 8 bases, with 20 bases remaining between them. The CDR3 spans 16 residues. CDR1 and CDR2 from the germline V gene are GTSNPN and SVGIG (reference sequence). The CDR3: CAWSVDVAHLAHEQFF. The CDR3 DNA reads as TGTGCCTGGAGTGTGGACGTAGCCCATTTAGCCCATGAGCAGTTCTTC.

This chain uses TRBV7-8 with TRBJ2-7; 9 bases map to TRBD1. The junction had 5 bases not matched to a gene; V was cut back by 5 bases and J by 0 bases. Germline V gives CDR1 SGHVS, CDR2 FQNEAQ. The CDR3 covers 15 residues. CDR3 residues: CASSLGTGTSYEQYF. The DNA for the CDR3 is TGTGCCAGCAGCCTCGGGACAGGGACCTCCTACGAGCAGTACTTC.

V usage is TRBV27 and J usage is TRBJ2-1; 7 bases are a match to TRBD2. The junction had 7 bases not matched to a gene; V was cut back by 5 bases and J by 6 bases. Germline assignment: CDR1 MNHEY and CDR2 SMNVEV (reference sequence). There are 14 residues in the CDR3. Written as DNA, the CDR3 is TGTGCCAGCAGTCTCGGGAGGAAAGGCAATGAGCAGTTCTTC. Translation gives CASSLGRKGNEQFF.

The J gene is TRBJ2-3, the V gene TRBV7-9, with 10 bases matching TRBD2. This CDR3 comprises 16 residues. Germline values: CDR1 SEHNR, CDR2 FQNEAQ (reference sequence). With 5 bases clipped from V and 3 bases from J, the junction kept 8 bases outside the gene matches. CDR3 residues: CASSPPSGSNTDTQYF. The DNA of the CDR3 is TGTGCCAGCAGCCCACCTAGCGGGAGTAATACAGATACGCAGTATTTT.

The chain carries TRBV5-5 and TRBJ2-5; D is ambiguous. This CDR3 has 10 residues. The germline CDR1 and CDR2 sequences are SGHKS and YYEKEE (reference sequence). V lost 10 bases to trimming and J lost 4 bases, with 8 bases between them. CDR3 sequence reads: CARSAETQYF. CDR3 DNA: TGTGCCCGATCGGCAGAGACCCAGTACTTC.

The V gene is TRBV7-3, the J gene TRBJ2-7; D may be TRBD1 or TRBD2 (5 bases each). The CDR3 extends over 15 amino acids. Trimming cost V 3 bases and J 0 bases, with 12 bases left between them. CDR1 is SGHTA and CDR2 is FQGTGA in the germline V gene. DNA for the CDR3: TGTGCCAGCAGCTTTGGGACCGGGCCCTCCTACGAGCAGTACTTC. It codes for CASSFGTGPSYEQYF. The whole variable domain, filled in from reference TRBV7-3 and TRBJ2-7, reads GAGVSQTPSNKVTEKGKYVELRCDPISGHTALYWYRQSLGQGPEFLIYFQGTGAADDSGLPNDRFFAVRPEGSVSTLKIQRTERGDSAVYLCASSFGTGPSYEQYFGPGTRLTVT.